This entry describes one T cell receptor (beta chain). Its antigen is as yet unknown. The entry originates in a study of blood T cells in healthy people across ages. As for the study in general: The capture of about one barcoded beta molecule per two T cells was achieved by template switching. Study results and caveats: A conclusive naive versus antigen-experienced comparison was prevented by the unsorted PBMCs.

Unmatched junction bases numbered 4, after V lost 3 bases and J lost 5 bases. The CDR3 runs to 15 residues. Germline CDR1 reads LGHNA; CDR2 reads YSLEER. A second PCR of about 6 to 11 cycles used a sample-barcoded 5' primer and a J-beta primer mix. TCRdb re-analysed the 5' RACE reads in MiXCR, keeping a single row per CDR3 protein. The table lists hundreds of thousands of distinct CDR3 sequences, roughly 49% of them singletons. Sequenced: blood. J is TRBJ2-1 and V is TRBV4-3; 10 bases match TRBD2. This clonotype originated in a woman aged 55-75 years in good health. CDR3 in amino acids: CASSHGTSDHNEQFF. CDR3 nucleotides: TGCGCCAGCAGCCATGGGACTAGCGACCACAATGAGCAGTTCTTC.